These T cell receptor beta chains were read from a single sample in a study of shared clonotypes between healthy human individuals. Libraries were prepared by immunoSEQ multiplex PCR; TCRdb keeps only in-frame clonotypes and omits some of them. Of fewer than 1.8 million clones listed, approximately 98.5% are singletons. The sample comprised naive CD4+ T cells sorted from blood. The receptors stem from a man under 40 in good health. The CDR3 runs from the conserved cysteine through the conserved F or W. D genes are given only for firm matches. A clone size is listed for some rows: how often the clone was seen (once, few, many), or a class if it is expanded.

clone_size: -; j_call: TRBJ1-1; v_call: TRBV5-4; d_call: -; cdr3_aa: CASSSTRNTEAFF; cdr3_nt: TGTGCCAGCAGCTCTACGAGGAACACTGAAGCTTTCTTT
clone_size: -; j_call: TRBJ2-3; v_call: TRBV11-3; d_call: -; cdr3_aa: CASSIAHSSSTDTQYF; cdr3_nt: TGTGCCAGCAGCATCGCTCATTCCTCTAGCACAGATACGCAGTATTTT
clone_size: -; j_call: TRBJ2-1; v_call: TRBV11-2; d_call: -; cdr3_aa: CASSLRSGSSYNEQFF; cdr3_nt: TGTGCCAGCAGCTTACGGTCAGGGAGCTCCTACAATGAGCAGTTCTTC
clone_size: -; j_call: TRBJ2-1; v_call: TRBV27; d_call: TRBD2; cdr3_aa: CASSLRLAGGSSYNEQFF; cdr3_nt: TGTGCCAGCAGTTTAAGACTAGCGGGAGGAAGCTCCTACAATGAGCAGTTCTTC
clone_size: -; j_call: TRBJ1-1; v_call: TRBV25-1; d_call: -; cdr3_aa: CASSDLKWEAFF; cdr3_nt: TGTGCCAGCAGTGATCTGAAGTGGGAAGCTTTCTTT
clone_size: once; j_call: TRBJ2-2; v_call: TRBV5-6; d_call: -; cdr3_aa: CASSLVPGELFF; cdr3_nt: TGTGCCAGCAGCTTGGTCCCCGGGGAGCTGTTTTTT
clone_size: -; j_call: TRBJ2-3; v_call: TRBV30; d_call: TRBD2; cdr3_aa: CAWSRTLAGITDTQYF; cdr3_nt: TGTGCCTGGAGTAGAACCCTAGCGGGGATCACAGATACGCAGTATTTT
clone_size: once; j_call: TRBJ1-3; v_call: TRBV15; d_call: -; cdr3_aa: CATSRDPRGVGNTIYF; cdr3_nt: TGTGCCACCAGCAGAGATCCTCGGGGGGTTGGAAACACCATATATTTT
clone_size: -; j_call: TRBJ1-5; v_call: TRBV19; d_call: -; cdr3_aa: CASWNDRPNQPQHF; cdr3_nt: TGTGCCAGTTGGAACGACAGGCCGAATCAGCCCCAGCATTTT
clone_size: -; j_call: TRBJ2-1; v_call: TRBV14; d_call: -; cdr3_aa: CASSQDRSGTLYNEQFF; cdr3_nt: TGTGCCAGCAGCCAAGATAGGAGTGGGACACTATACAATGAGCAGTTCTTC
clone_size: -; j_call: TRBJ2-7; v_call: TRBV18; d_call: TRBD1; cdr3_aa: CASSPPGGNEQYF; cdr3_nt: TGTGCCAGCTCACCCCCAGGGGGCAACGAGCAGTACTTC
clone_size: -; j_call: TRBJ2-7; v_call: TRBV19; d_call: TRBD1; cdr3_aa: CASSIGQGVGNEQYF; cdr3_nt: TGTGCCAGTAGTATCGGACAGGGCGTTGGCAACGAGCAGTACTTC
clone_size: -; j_call: TRBJ2-1; v_call: TRBV27; d_call: -; cdr3_aa: CASRIAGTGYNEQFF; cdr3_nt: TGTGCCAGCAGGATCGCGGGGACCGGCTACAATGAGCAGTTCTTC
clone_size: -; j_call: TRBJ2-7; v_call: TRBV5-6; d_call: TRBD1; cdr3_aa: CASTNAGGNEYEQYF; cdr3_nt: TGTGCCAGCACCAACGCAGGGGGCAATGAGTACGAGCAGTACTTC
clone_size: -; j_call: TRBJ1-2; v_call: TRBV5-1; d_call: TRBD1; cdr3_aa: CASSLTRDDRGRNYGYTF; cdr3_nt: TGCGCCAGCAGCTTAACCCGTGATGACAGGGGGCGGAACTATGGCTACACCTTC
clone_size: -; j_call: TRBJ2-7; v_call: TRBV28; d_call: -; cdr3_aa: CASSSHEQYF; cdr3_nt: TGTGCCAGCAGTTCCCACGAGCAGTACTTC
clone_size: -; j_call: TRBJ2-7; v_call: TRBV6-1; d_call: TRBD1; cdr3_aa: CASSLGTGFYEQYF; cdr3_nt: TGTGCCAGCAGCCTCGGGACAGGCTTCTACGAGCAGTACTTC
clone_size: -; j_call: TRBJ1-3; v_call: TRBV19; d_call: TRBD1; cdr3_aa: CASSRDSYSGNTIYF; cdr3_nt: TGTGCCAGTAGTAGGGACAGCTACTCTGGAAACACCATATATTTT
clone_size: -; j_call: TRBJ1-1; v_call: TRBV5-1; d_call: -; cdr3_aa: CASSLVGWGTEAFF; cdr3_nt: TGCGCCAGCAGCTTGGTAGGGTGGGGCACTGAAGCTTTCTTT
clone_size: -; j_call: TRBJ2-7; v_call: TRBV4-2; d_call: TRBD2; cdr3_aa: CASSQDSVLAGAPYEQYF; cdr3_nt: TGTGCCAGCAGCCAAGATTCTGTCCTAGCGGGAGCCCCCTACGAGCAGTACTTC
clone_size: -; j_call: TRBJ2-3; v_call: TRBV10-3; d_call: -; cdr3_aa: CAISAVGSTDTQYF; cdr3_nt: TGTGCCATCAGTGCCGTGGGTAGCACAGATACGCAGTATTTT
clone_size: -; j_call: TRBJ2-1; v_call: TRBV2; d_call: TRBD2; cdr3_aa: CASSEQLAGSGEQFF; cdr3_nt: TGTGCCAGCAGTGAGCAACTAGCGGGATCGGGTGAGCAGTTCTTC
clone_size: once; j_call: TRBJ2-7; v_call: TRBV11-3; d_call: -; cdr3_aa: CASSLGGKAYEQYF; cdr3_nt: TGTGCCAGCAGCTTGGGCGGGAAGGCCTACGAGCAGTACTTC
clone_size: -; j_call: TRBJ2-7; v_call: TRBV5-6; d_call: -; cdr3_aa: CASSRQGLPYF; cdr3_nt: TGTGCCAGCAGCCGCCAGGGGCTGCCGTACTTC
clone_size: -; j_call: TRBJ1-2; v_call: TRBV7-3; d_call: -; cdr3_aa: CASSLRAVGGYTF; cdr3_nt: TGTGCCAGCAGCTTAAGGGCTGTCGGTGGCTACACCTTC
clone_size: -; j_call: TRBJ2-1; v_call: TRBV28; d_call: -; cdr3_aa: CASRTGRNEQFF; cdr3_nt: TGTGCCAGCAGAACCGGGAGAAATGAGCAGTTCTTC
clone_size: -; j_call: TRBJ1-2; v_call: TRBV21-1; d_call: -; cdr3_aa: CASSKGVSGQGAPRKFNYGYTF; cdr3_nt: TGTGCCAGCAGCAAAGGCGTGTCGGGACAGGGGGCTCCCCGAAAGTTTAACTATGGCTACACCTTC
clone_size: -; j_call: TRBJ2-5; v_call: TRBV7-3; d_call: -; cdr3_aa: CASTLTQGTKETQYF; cdr3_nt: TGTGCCAGCACGCTGACTCAAGGGACCAAAGAGACCCAGTACTTC
clone_size: -; j_call: TRBJ2-7; v_call: TRBV30; d_call: -; cdr3_aa: CAWARLGEQYF; cdr3_nt: TGTGCCTGGGCCCGACTCGGCGAGCAGTACTTC
clone_size: -; j_call: TRBJ2-1; v_call: TRBV20-1; d_call: -; cdr3_aa: CSATFGLEQFF; cdr3_nt: TGCAGTGCCACCTTCGGACTTGAGCAGTTCTTC
clone_size: -; j_call: TRBJ1-1; v_call: TRBV19; d_call: -; cdr3_aa: CASSISSANTEAFF; cdr3_nt: TGTGCCAGTAGTATATCCTCGGCGAACACTGAAGCTTTCTTT
clone_size: -; j_call: TRBJ2-5; v_call: TRBV29-1; d_call: -; cdr3_aa: CSARRDQETQYF; cdr3_nt: TGCAGCGCCCGACGGGACCAAGAGACCCAGTACTTC
clone_size: once; j_call: TRBJ2-1; v_call: TRBV7-2; d_call: TRBD2; cdr3_aa: CASSLASGTFGDEQFF; cdr3_nt: TGTGCCAGCAGCTTAGCTAGCGGGACTTTCGGGGATGAGCAGTTCTTC
clone_size: -; j_call: TRBJ2-1; v_call: TRBV27; d_call: TRBD1; cdr3_aa: CASSLRQGLGIYGEQFF; cdr3_nt: TGTGCCAGCAGTCTGCGACAGGGCCTGGGAATTTATGGTGAGCAGTTCTTC
clone_size: -; j_call: TRBJ2-7; v_call: TRBV4-1; d_call: -; cdr3_aa: CASSQVYASYEQYF; cdr3_nt: TGCGCCAGCAGCCAAGTATACGCGTCCTACGAGCAGTACTTC
clone_size: once; j_call: TRBJ2-7; v_call: TRBV13; d_call: -; cdr3_aa: CASSRTAQAPYEQYF; cdr3_nt: TGTGCCAGCAGCAGAACCGCCCAGGCTCCCTACGAGCAGTACTTC
clone_size: -; j_call: TRBJ1-5; v_call: TRBV11-2; d_call: -; cdr3_aa: CASSFRGEQPQHF; cdr3_nt: TGTGCCAGCAGCTTCCGGGGGGAACAGCCCCAGCATTTT
clone_size: -; j_call: TRBJ2-1; v_call: TRBV12-2; d_call: -; cdr3_aa: CASRLDMGLAGSNPLYEQFF; cdr3_nt: TGTGCAAGTCGCTTAGATATGGGACTAGCGGGATCAAACCCTTTGTATGAGCAGTTCTTC
clone_size: -; j_call: TRBJ1-1; v_call: TRBV19; d_call: -; cdr3_aa: CASRLGQGLREAFF; cdr3_nt: TGTGCCAGTAGACTGGGGCAGGGGCTTAGGGAAGCTTTCTTT
clone_size: -; j_call: TRBJ2-3; v_call: TRBV6-5; d_call: -; cdr3_aa: CASSIGLSTDTQYF; cdr3_nt: TGTGCCAGCAGTATAGGGTTGAGCACAGATACGCAGTATTTT
clone_size: once; j_call: TRBJ2-7; v_call: TRBV19; d_call: -; cdr3_aa: CASSTLELWSEQYF; cdr3_nt: TGTGCCAGTAGTACCCTGGAACTATGGAGCGAGCAGTACTTC
clone_size: once; j_call: TRBJ2-7; v_call: TRBV2; d_call: TRBD2; cdr3_aa: CASRRTSGAYEQYF; cdr3_nt: TGTGCCAGCCGACGTACTAGCGGCGCTTACGAGCAGTACTTC
clone_size: -; j_call: TRBJ1-2; v_call: TRBV6-6; d_call: -; cdr3_aa: CASSYSNQGGGYTF; cdr3_nt: TGTGCCAGCAGTTACTCGAATCAGGGAGGGGGCTACACCTTC
clone_size: -; j_call: TRBJ1-1; v_call: TRBV5-1; d_call: -; cdr3_aa: CASSLAGVDTEAFF; cdr3_nt: TGCGCCAGCAGCTTGGCCGGGGTGGACACTGAAGCTTTCTTT